This paragraph covers one TCR beta chain sequence. Its antigen remains unidentified. Repertoires were generated with immunoSEQ multiplex PCR, while TCRdb's copy carries only in-frame clones and drops some. Here the sample spans over 110,000 clones, roughly 90% being singletons. The sample originates from a study of T cell responses to AZD1222 COVID-19 vaccine. Overall study findings and caveats: There were vaccine-associated CD4 TCRs across spike, dominant at 160-218 and 743-854. Reports indicate that nearly half of spike-specific TCRs are directed at unmutated variant regions.

CDR1 and CDR2 (germline): MDHEN, SYDVKM. The CDR3 is 14 residues long. V was clipped by 6 bases and J by 8 bases, with 16 bases between them. The V and J genes are TRBV28 and TRBJ1-4; D may be TRBD1 (5 bases). The sequences come from peripheral blood, collected on day 0 of AZD1222 vaccination. The source is an adult in good health. CDR3 residues: CASRPPGRREKLFF. In DNA form, the CDR3 reads TGTGCCAGCAGGCCCCCAGGGCGGCGCGAAAAACTGTTTTTT.